A selection of T cell receptor beta chains follows, all from one sample in a study of blood T cell repertoires in COVID-19. TCRdb's table, derived via immunoSEQ multiplex PCR, lists solely in-frame clones and lacks some. The sample gives 400,000 or so clones, about 90% of which show up once; more than 0.55% is in the top ten. Sample: PBMCs or T cells enriched from blood (not recorded which). The receptors were gathered from a man aged 18 to 30 who had recovered from COVID-19. Each CDR3 is given with its conserved first and last residue. Each record gives: J gene, V gene, CDR3 protein.

TRBJ1-1,TRBV7-3,CASSLWAGTEAFF
TRBJ1-2,TRBV5-1,CASSLAGGSNGYTF
TRBJ2-2,TRBV4-1,CASSQDRGSNTGELFF
TRBJ2-2,TRBV3-1/TRBV3-2,CASSQGNNDSPIFFTGELFF
TRBJ2-3,TRBV11-2,CASSFGVGGGTYTQYF
TRBJ2-1,TRBV11-3,CASSPEASAAGGRSYNEQFF
TRBJ1-5,TRBV10-3,CAIGGYSNQPQHF
TRBJ2-5,TRBV2,CASTTLFSNQETQYF
TRBJ1-4,TRBV28,CASSLLGLGDEKLFF
TRBJ1-4,TRBV6-5,CASSSAGNYEKLFF
TRBJ2-1,TRBV12-3/TRBV12-4,CASSSQTGNEQFF
TRBJ1-3,TRBV28,CASSPGALSGNTIYF
TRBJ2-7,TRBV3-1/TRBV3-2,CASSQRSYEQYF
TRBJ1-4,TRBV13,CASSLAQGGLEKLFF
TRBJ1-2,TRBV9,CASSVVGQGGGYTF
TRBJ1-2,TRBV5-1,CASSLTANYGYTF
TRBJ2-2,TRBV5-1,CASSLGQGTGELFF
TRBJ2-5,TRBV5-1,CASSLEVGGARETQYF
TRBJ1-1,TRBV7-9,CASSLLDRNTEAFF
TRBJ2-3,TRBV27,CASRTSGRPDTQYF
TRBJ2-7,TRBV6-5,CASRGTGANSYEQYF
TRBJ2-7,TRBV20-1,CGASDTYEQYF
TRBJ1-2,TRBV5-1,CASSPGQGTGANYGYTF
TRBJ1-5,TRBV19,CASSASVKGQGSNQPQHF
TRBJ2-2,TRBV5-1,CASSPQGFLPGELFF
TRBJ1-4,TRBV5-1,CASSSLTGVNEKLFF
TRBJ1-1,TRBV28,CASSLTNTEAFF
TRBJ2-1,TRBV6-5,CASSLAGPYNEQFF
TRBJ1-1,TRBV10-3,CAISVTANTEAFF
TRBJ2-7,TRBV27,CASSPESTGTLYEQYF
TRBJ2-5,TRBV7-9,CASSLLSGGIAETQYF
TRBJ1-1,TRBV7-3,CASSLPGQSAFF
TRBJ2-2,TRBV18,CASSRGTGNTGELFF
TRBJ1-6,TRBV4-1,CASSSRSTDRNSPLHF
TRBJ2-7,TRBV4-2,CASSQGGSSYEQYF
TRBJ1-1,TRBV29-1,CSVRQGVGAFF
TRBJ1-6,TRBV2,CASSTTGQGYNSPLHF
TRBJ1-1,TRBV9,CASSVGPGGAEEAFF
TRBJ1-1,TRBV5-1,CASSHRENTEAFF
TRBJ2-2,TRBV9,CASGGAGELFF